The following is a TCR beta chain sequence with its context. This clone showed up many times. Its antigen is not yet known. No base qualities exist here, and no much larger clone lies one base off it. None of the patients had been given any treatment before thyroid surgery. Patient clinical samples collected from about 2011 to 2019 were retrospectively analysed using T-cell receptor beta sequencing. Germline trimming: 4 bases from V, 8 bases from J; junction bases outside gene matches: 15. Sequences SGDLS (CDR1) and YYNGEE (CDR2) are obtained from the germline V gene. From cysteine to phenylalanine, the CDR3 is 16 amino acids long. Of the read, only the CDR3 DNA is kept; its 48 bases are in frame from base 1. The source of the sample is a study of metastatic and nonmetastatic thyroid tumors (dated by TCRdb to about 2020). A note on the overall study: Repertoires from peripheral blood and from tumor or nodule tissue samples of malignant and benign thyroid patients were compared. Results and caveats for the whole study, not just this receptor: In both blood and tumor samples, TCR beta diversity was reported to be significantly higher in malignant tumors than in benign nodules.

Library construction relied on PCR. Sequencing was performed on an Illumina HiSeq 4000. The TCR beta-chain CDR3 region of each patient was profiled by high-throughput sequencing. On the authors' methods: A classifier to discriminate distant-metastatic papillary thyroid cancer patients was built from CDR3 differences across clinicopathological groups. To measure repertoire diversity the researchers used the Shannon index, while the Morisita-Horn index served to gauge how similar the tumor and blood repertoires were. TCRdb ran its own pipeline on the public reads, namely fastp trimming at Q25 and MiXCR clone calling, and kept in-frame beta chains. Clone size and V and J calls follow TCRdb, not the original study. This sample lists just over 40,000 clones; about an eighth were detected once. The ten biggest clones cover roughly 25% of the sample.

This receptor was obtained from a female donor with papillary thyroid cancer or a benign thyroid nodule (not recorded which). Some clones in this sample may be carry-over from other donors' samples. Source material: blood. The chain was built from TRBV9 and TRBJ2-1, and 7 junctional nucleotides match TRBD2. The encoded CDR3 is CASSPSARGSVYEQFF. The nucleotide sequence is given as TGTGCCAGCAGCCCCAGTGCGCGCGGGAGTGTCTATGAGCAGTTCTTC.